These 14 T cell receptor beta chains were sequenced from one sample in a study of identical twins. From the 5' RACE reads, TCRdb called clonotypes with MiXCR, one entry per CDR3 protein. The sample contains 400,000 to 650,000 distinct CDR3 sequences, under 25% of which appear only once. This sample was also put to use in a study of T cells expressing NK-cell markers.

Sequenced sample: CD4+ T cells sorted from blood. The receptors were sampled from a woman under 30 in good health.

CDR3 residues: CASSYGGAPNTGELFF. As DNA, the CDR3 is TGTGCCAGCAGTTACGGAGGGGCCCCGAACACCGGGGAGCTGTTTTTT. This chain links TRBV6-5 with TRBJ2-2, with a possible D match to TRBD2 (6 bases). Germline loops: CDR1 MNHEY, CDR2 SVGAGI. The CDR3 has 16 amino acids. V lost 2 bases and J 0 bases, leaving 10 bases between the germline ends.

This chain connects TRBV2 to TRBJ1-1; D call uncertain. This CDR3 spans 12 amino acids. V dropped 10 bases and J dropped 1 base, with 10 bases sitting between them. Germline V CDR1 and CDR2: SNHLY, FYNNEI. The CDR3 spells CAKSERNTEAFF. The DNA for the CDR3 is TGTGCCAAATCCGAGCGGAACACTGAAGCTTTCTTT.

This clonotype has more than one count but fewer than ten. CDR3 residues: CASGEIEAFF. The CDR3 DNA reads TGTGCCAGCGGAGAGATTGAAGCTTTCTTT. The J gene is TRBJ1-1, the V gene TRBV2, with unresolved D. CDR3 size: 10 residues. Germline loops: CDR1 SNHLY, CDR2 FYNNEI. Between the trimmed V and J ends, which lost 8 bases and 7 bases, there was a span of 8 bases.

The chain employs TRBV10-1 and TRBJ2-3; D is undetermined. V lost 4 bases and J 5 bases, leaving 10 bases between the germline ends. CDR1 is WNHNN, CDR2 SYGVQD, per germline (reference sequence). This CDR3 comprises 13 residues. CDR3 region: CASSGVWGDTQYF. The DNA of the CDR3 is TGCGCCAGCAGTGGGGTATGGGGAGATACGCAGTATTTT.

The rearrangement links TRBV25-1 to TRBJ2-7, with D possibly called TRBD1 or TRBD2 (6 bases each). V lost 5 bases and J lost 4, with 15 bases in between. This CDR3 is 14 amino acids long. The germline V gene has CDR1 MGHDK and CDR2 SYGVNS. DNA for the CDR3: TGTGCCAGCAGTCCCCGGACAGCGGGTTACGAGCAGTACTTC. It yields the protein CASSPRTAGYEQYF.

This chain uses TRBV3-1 with TRBJ2-6; 7 nucleotides match TRBD2. From germline, CDR1 is LGHDT and CDR2 YNNKEL (reference sequence). J gave up 2 bases and V 3 bases, and 13 bases lay outside the gene matches. This CDR3 region has 19 residues. The DNA of the CDR3 is TGTGCCAGCAGCCATCGACTAGCAACCCTTGGGACTGGGGCCAACGTCCTGACTTTC. This encodes CASSHRLATLGTGANVLTF.

This clonotype was picked up a small number of times. This chain links TRBV5-1 with TRBJ2-7; D possibly corresponds to TRBD2 (7 bases). The V end was cut by 6 bases, the J end by 4 bases, with 17 bases between. Per germline, CDR1 SGHRS and CDR2 YFSETQ. The CDR3 is made up of 14 amino acids. The DNA for the CDR3 is TGCGCCAGCAAAGGGGGGGGCGCTACGTACGAGCAGTACTTC. The encoded protein is CASKGGGATYEQYF.

The chain has TRBV18 and TRBJ2-1; D perhaps matches TRBD2 (6 bases). Trimming stripped 3 bases from V and 0 bases from J, with 9 bases between. Germline assignment: CDR1 KGHSH and CDR2 LQKENI. The CDR3 is 15 residues long. Written as DNA, the CDR3 is TGTGCCAGCTCACCGGAGGGACGCTCCTACAATGAGCAGTTCTTC. Amino acid sequence: CASSPEGRSYNEQFF. Supplemented by reference TRBV18 and TRBJ2-1, the full variable domain reads NAGVMQNPRHLVRRRGQEARLRCSPMKGHSHVYWYRQLPEEGLKFMVYLQKENIIDESGMPKERFSAEFPKEGPSILRIQQVVRGDSAAYFCASSPEGRSYNEQFFGPGTRLTVL.

This clonotype was counted many times. This chain joins TRBV20-1 and TRBJ1-2; tentatively, D is TRBD1 (5 bases). Between the trimmed V and J ends, which lost 1 base and 8 bases, there was a span of 14 bases. The germline V gene encodes CDR1 DFQATT and CDR2 SNEGSKA (reference sequence). The CDR3 loop spans 13 amino acids. The CDR3 region has the DNA TGCAGTGCTAGAGGCGTCCGGGGCCCCGGCTACACCTTC. Amino acids: CSARGVRGPGYTF.

The chain has TRBV6-1 and TRBJ2-7; tentative D call: TRBD2 (7 bases). V lost 2 bases, J lost 0 bases, and 11 bases lay in between. CDR3 size: 15 residues. Looked up from germline, CDR1 is MNHNS and CDR2 is SASEGT. The CDR3 reads CASSERGAASYEQYF. The CDR3 DNA reads as TGTGCCAGCAGTGAACGGGGGGCCGCCTCCTACGAGCAGTACTTC.

The chain links TRBV20-1 to TRBJ1-1; D not certain. CDR3 length: 14 residues. The germline gives CDR1 DFQATT, CDR2 SNEGSKA (reference sequence). V was shortened by 4 bases and J by 0 bases, with 12 bases between the two germline ends. The CDR3 DNA follows: TGCAGTGCTAAGAGCCTTCAAATGAACACTGAAGCTTTCTTT. Its protein product is CSAKSLQMNTEAFF.

This clonotype was counted many times. This chain uses TRBV2 with TRBJ1-2, with 8 bases aligning to TRBD1. The CDR3 length is 14 residues. Trimming took 6 bases from V and 8 from J; bases not matched to a gene: 11. Germline V gene data show CDR1 as SNHLY and CDR2 as FYNNEI. CDR3 nucleotide sequence: TGTGCCAGCAGGGCAGCCCCAGGGGGCGAGGGCTACACCTTC. Protein product: CASRAAPGGEGYTF. Full variable domain (outside the CDR3, taken from reference TRBV2 and TRBJ1-2): EPEVTQTPSHQVTQMGQEVILRCVPISNHLYFYWYRQILGQKVEFLVSFYNNEISEKSEIFDDQFSVERPDGSNFTLKIRSTKLEDSAMYFCASRAAPGGEGYTFGSGTRLTVV.

A few counts support this clonotype. The chain employs TRBV25-1 and TRBJ2-1, with 14 bases lining up with TRBD2. With V trimmed by 6 bases and J by 6 bases, 1 base remained unmatched. CDR3 length: 14 amino acids. Germline lookup yields CDR1 MGHDK and CDR2 SYGVNS. The CDR3 reads CASRTSGRGNEQFF. CDR3 nucleotide sequence: TGTGCCAGCAGGACTAGCGGGAGGGGCAATGAGCAGTTCTTC.

This clonotype was picked up a small number of times. At one end, the junction sequence differs from germline, possibly due to a read error. This chain uses TRBV5-1 with TRBJ2-6, with a weak D call TRBD1 (5 bases). In germline, CDR1 is SGHRS, CDR2 YFSETQ. The CDR3 has 16 residues. The CDR3 sequence: CASSPGHISGSNVLTF. For the CDR3, the DNA is TGCGCCAGCAGCCCCGGACACATCTCTGGGTCCAACGTCCTGACTTTC.